This TCR beta chain was recovered during a study of cytomegalovirus exposure and HLA in healthy donors. Study-wide background: T cells numbering about 180 million yielded some 100 million unique TCR beta sequences in an earlier analysis.

Findings and limits, study-wide: Most TCR sequences showed up rarely, but some public TCRs showed up in many donors.

PCR was performed using 60 Vbeta and 13 Jbeta primers. Produced via immunoSEQ multiplex PCR; TCRdb's table is partial and in-frame only. Of about 130,000 clones listed, 75% to 85% are singletons. This clone was counted once. Its antigen is unknown. Germline assignment: CDR1 SGHDN and CDR2 FVKESK. V shed 4 bases and J 6 bases; nucleotides not matched to a gene: 5. The CDR3 extends over 14 amino acids. This rearrangement joins TRBV14 to TRBJ2-7; 11 bases fit TRBD2. Sample: PBMCs. This TCR was recovered from a woman aged 40 to 50 in good health and CMV-seropositive. In DNA, the CDR3 is TGTGCCAGCAGCCTTAGCGGGGGGGCCTCCGAGCAGTACTTC. Amino acids: CASSLSGGASEQYF.